One and the same sample provided the 13 T cell receptor beta chains below, sequenced in a study of beta chain features in type 1 diabetes listed by TCRdb under 2018. The library relied on the immunoSEQ multiplex PCR assay. All of the isolated RNA was reverse transcribed with the High Capacity cDNA Reverse Transcription Kit, so expressed TCRB transcripts were sequenced. This immuneACCESS table, as held by TCRdb, lists in-frame sequences with V and J called but not all clones. Of the missing ones, under half trace to an unresolved V gene in checked studies; the others have no known cause. The table for this sample lists about 290,000 clones; 8% of them were counted only once. The top ten constitute roughly 1% of the sample. Source material: central memory CD4+ T cells from blood. These receptors originate from a young woman in good health.

This sequence joins TRBV28 and TRBJ2-7; a possible D gene is TRBD2 (5 bases). Trimming removed 2 bases from V and 0 bases from J, with 8 bases in between. Germline V CDR1 and CDR2: MDHEN, SYDVKM. This CDR3 region has 14 residues. The CDR3 sequence is CASSLAGISYEQYV. The CDR3 DNA sequence: TGTGCCAGCAGTTTAGCGGGCATCTCCTACGAGCAGTACGTC.

This chain connects TRBV5-1 to TRBJ2-3; the match to TRBD2 covers 8 bases. This CDR3 has 17 residues. CDR1 is SGHRS, CDR2 YFSETQ, per germline. V gave up 7 bases and J gave up 0 bases; unmatched junction bases: 13. The CDR3 DNA reads as TGCGCCAGCTCGGGGGGGACTAGAGCGGCTAGCACAGATACGCAGTATTTT. Its protein is CASSGGTRAASTDTQYF.

The chain couples TRBV7-2 to TRBJ1-1, with D perhaps matching TRBD1 (5 bases). Trimming stripped 5 bases from V and 4 bases from J, with 11 bases between. CDR3 length equals 13 residues. Per the germline V gene, CDR1 is SGHTA and CDR2 is FQGNSA. CDR3 bases: TGTGCCAGCAGCCCAGGGCGGGGCACTGAAGCTTTCTTT. It yields the protein CASSPGRGTEAFF.

The chain links TRBV19 to TRBJ1-6; D is possibly TRBD1 (5 bases). V was trimmed by 9 bases and J by 8 bases, leaving 14 bases between them. This CDR3 spans 13 amino acids. Looked up from germline, CDR1 is LNHDA and CDR2 is SQIVND (reference sequence). DNA for the CDR3: TGTGCCAGCCGGGGGGATGCCTATTCACCCCTCCACTTT. Amino acid sequence: CASRGDAYSPLHF.

This clone was picked up a small number of times. The V call is TRBV7-9, the J call TRBJ2-7; D may correspond to TRBD1 or TRBD2 (5 bases each). The V end was cut by 2 bases, the J end by 3 bases, with 17 bases between. From germline, CDR1 is SEHNR and CDR2 FQNEAQ (reference sequence). The CDR3 has 16 residues. DNA for the CDR3: TGTGCCAGCAGCTTAACTGGCGTAGGGACGGGCTACGAGCAGTACTTC. Residues: CASSLTGVGTGYEQYF. Full variable domain (remainder filled in from reference TRBV7-9 and TRBJ2-7): DTGVSQNPRHKITKRGQNVTFRCDPISEHNRLYWYRQTLGQGPEFLTYFQNEAQLEKSRLLSDRFSAERPKGSFSTLEIQRTEQGDSAMYLCASSLTGVGTGYEQYFGPGTRLTVT.

This clone was found a few times. The rearrangement links TRBV6-5 to TRBJ2-1; D possibly corresponds to TRBD1 (6 bases). Germline V gene sequence: CDR1 MNHEY, CDR2 SVGAGI. This CDR3 has 13 residues. V was pared by 8 bases and J by 7 bases, with 15 bases between. The CDR3 bases are TGTGCCAGCTGGTCACAGGGAAGTAATGAGCAGTTCTTC. Translation gives CASWSQGSNEQFF.

The sample holds a few counts of this clone. The V and J genes are TRBV7-2 and TRBJ2-3, with a tentative D call TRBD2 (6 bases). Germline V CDR1 and CDR2: SGHTA, FQGNSA. CDR3 length: 16 residues. The V end lost 2 bases, the J end lost 2 bases, and 14 bases lay between the germline ends. CDR3 coding DNA: TGTGCCAGCAGCTTACATCCTAGCGCCGACACAGATACGCAGTATTTT. Amino acids: CASSLHPSADTDTQYF.

This clone was seen a few times. The rearrangement links TRBV7-2 to TRBJ2-1; 15 bases align to TRBD2. Germline-derived CDR1 and CDR2 are SGHTA and FQGNSA. V was pared by 5 bases and J by 12 bases, with 14 bases of the junction left unmatched. This CDR3 is built from 17 residues. The CDR3: CASSLQTGTSGGRRQFF. The CDR3 DNA sequence: TGTGCCAGCAGCCTACAAACCGGGACTAGCGGGGGGCGGCGGCAGTTCTTC.

This clone is categorized as medium-sized (0.01 to 0.1%). The chain employs TRBV7-9 and TRBJ1-1, with D unresolved. CDR1 and CDR2 from the germline V gene are SEHNR and FQNEAQ (reference sequence). The V and J ends lost 3 bases and 3 bases respectively, with 11 bases between them. This CDR3 has 14 residues. The CDR3 DNA follows: TGTGCCAGCAGCTTGATTAGGGTGGACACTGAAGCTTTCTTT. As protein: CASSLIRVDTEAFF. Variable domain in full (rest from reference TRBV7-9 and TRBJ1-1): DTGVSQNPRHKITKRGQNVTFRCDPISEHNRLYWYRQTLGQGPEFLTYFQNEAQLEKSRLLSDRFSAERPKGSFSTLEIQRTEQGDSAMYLCASSLIRVDTEAFFGQGTRLTVV.

The V call is TRBV10-3, the J call TRBJ2-1, with 11 bases matching TRBD1. With V trimmed by 10 bases and J by 1 base, 12 bases remained unmatched. The CDR3 is 17 residues long. Looked up from germline, CDR1 is ENHRY and CDR2 is SYGVKD. The CDR3 region has the DNA TGTGCCACCTTACCAGGACAGGGGGCTAGGTCCTACAATGAGCAGTTCTTC. Amino acids: CATLPGQGARSYNEQFF.

The sample holds a few counts of this clone. This chain links TRBV7-2 with TRBJ2-4; D is unresolved. Between the trimmed V and J ends, which lost 1 base and 3 bases, there was a span of 4 bases. Germline V gene lookup returns CDR1 SGHTA and CDR2 FQGNSA. The CDR3 has 13 residues. CDR3 protein: CASSLVGKNIQYF. DNA of the CDR3: TGTGCCAGCAGCTTAGTGGGCAAAAACATTCAGTACTTC.

The genes are TRBV7-2 and TRBJ1-5, with D possibly matching TRBD1 (6 bases). Trimming stripped 0 bases from V and 3 bases from J, with 15 bases between. CDR1 and CDR2 from the germline V gene are SGHTA and FQGNSA. The CDR3 contains 17 residues. The CDR3 DNA reads as TGTGCCAGCAGCTTAGCGCGGGGGCGACTAAACAATCAGCCCCAGCATTTT. It yields the protein CASSLARGRLNNQPQHF.

This chain joins TRBV7-6 and TRBJ1-5; D remains unclear. CDR1 and CDR2 from the germline V gene are SGHVS and FNYEAQ. The ends were cut back, 5 bases at V and 3 bases at J, with 8 bases in the middle. This CDR3 comprises 13 residues. The CDR3 nucleotides are TGTGCCAGCAGCCCCGCTTTCAATCAGCCCCAGCATTTT. This translates into CASSPAFNQPQHF.